This entry lists 23 T cell receptor beta chains sequenced from one sample in a study of vaccination effects on CD4 cells after COVID-19 (dated by TCRdb to 2022 to 2024). No antigen has been assigned to these receptors. The ViraFEST assay stimulated PBMC with viral peptide pools and then used TCR sequencing to identify antigen-specific CD4+ T cell clonotypes by expansion. After 10 days of culture, CD4+ T cells were isolated with the EasySep CD4+ T cell isolation kit. The method was the immunoSEQ multiplex PCR assay. What TCRdb holds here is the immuneACCESS table cut down to in-frame rearrangements. Part of the clones is not present; checked against another copy, under half of the missing clones reflect an unresolved V gene, and the others are unexplained. The sample data list fewer than 65,000 clones, and roughly 76% of these were observed just once. The ten largest clones add up to about 2.4% of the sample.

The starting material was CD4+ T cells from PBMCs cultured with HCoV-229E spike peptides, obtained before COVID-19 vaccination. Read against the paper, the sample's cell subset or site label means: HCoV-229E spike overlapping peptide pool stimulation. Receptor source: a human donor who received a COVID-19 vaccine.

The J gene is TRBJ2-6, the V gene TRBV5-4, with D perhaps TRBD1 (5 bases). CDR3 length: 16 amino acids. Trimming took 4 bases from V and 2 from J, leaving 13 bases between them. CDR1 SGHNT and CDR2 YYREEE come from the germline V gene (reference sequence). The CDR3 loop is CASSPPGNPGANVLTF. As DNA, the CDR3 is TGTGCCAGCAGCCCTCCAGGGAACCCTGGGGCCAACGTCCTGACTTTC.

The chain employs TRBV2 and TRBJ2-3, with D perhaps matching TRBD1 (6 bases). CDR3 length: 17 amino acids. Germline CDR1 is SNHLY and CDR2 is FYNNEI. Trimming cost V 7 bases and J 4 bases, with 24 bases left between them. The CDR3 region is CASKIDGGPGPPDTQYF. Written as DNA, the CDR3 is TGTGCCAGCAAAATAGATGGGGGCCCCGGCCCCCCAGATACGCAGTATTTT.

The rearrangement joins TRBV21-1 to TRBJ2-7; the table's D call of TRBD1 was not tested on the DNA. TRBV21-1 is shown as a pseudogene. The CDR3 is made up of 14 amino acids. The CDR3: CASSKRAGEREQYV. The CDR3 region has the DNA TGTGCCAGCAGCAAAAGGGCAGGGGAACGCGAGCAGTACGTC.

In its sample, this clone was seen once. V and J are TRBV25-1 and TRBJ2-7; D is perhaps TRBD1 (5 bases). V was clipped by 6 bases and J by 0 bases, with 15 bases between them. CDR3 length equals 15 residues. The germline CDR1 and CDR2 sequences are MGHDK and SYGVNS. CDR3 in amino acids: CASRRRTPHSYEQYV. The CDR3 DNA reads TGTGCCAGCAGAAGAAGGACACCCCACTCCTACGAGCAGTACGTC.

V gene TRBV6-5 combines with J gene TRBJ1-5; a weak D match, TRBD1 (6 bases). Germline values: CDR1 MNHEY, CDR2 SVGAGI. Trimming removed 4 bases at V and 15 bases at J, with 16 bases between. This CDR3 spans 12 amino acids. The CDR3 here is CASSFTQGSSHF. DNA of the CDR3: TGTGCCAGCAGTTTTACACAGGGTTCATCGCATTTT.

The chain combines TRBV7-9 with TRBJ2-3; no clear D. CDR3 length: 17 amino acids. The ends were cut back, 0 bases at V and 1 base at J, with 14 bases in the middle. Per the germline V gene, CDR1 is SEHNR and CDR2 is FQNEAQ (reference sequence). The CDR3 loop reads CASSLARVQIGTDTQYF. In DNA form, the CDR3 reads TGTGCCAGCAGCTTAGCGCGTGTTCAAATAGGCACAGATACGCAGTATTTT.

The rearrangement links TRBV11-3 to TRBJ2-5; D is perhaps TRBD1 or TRBD2 (5 bases each). The V gene lost 5 bases and the J gene lost 6 bases, with 13 bases spanning the gap. The CDR3 contains 13 residues. Germline lookup yields CDR1 SGHNT and CDR2 YENEEA. CDR3 residues: CASSRGTEKTQYF. The DNA for the CDR3 is TGTGCCAGCAGCCGTGGGACGGAGAAGACCCAGTACTTC.

This clone has more than one count but fewer than ten. CDR3 DNA sequence: TGCGCCAGCCAGGACAGGGAGCGTAACTATGGCTACACCTTC. It is translated as CASQDRERNYGYTF. J is TRBJ1-2 and V is TRBV10-2; TRBD1 matches at 8 bases. The CDR3 consists of 14 residues. The trim removed 8 bases at V and 1 base at J, leaving 6 bases unmatched. The germline CDR1 and CDR2 sequences are WSHSY and SAAADI.

The J gene is TRBJ2-4, the V gene TRBV5-5, with 8 bases lining up with TRBD1. In germline, CDR1 is SGHKS, CDR2 YYEKEE (reference sequence). J was trimmed by 6 bases and V by 4 bases; bases with no gene match: 12. This CDR3 spans 16 amino acids. The CDR3 nucleotides read TGTGCCAGCAGCAACATGCCAGGGGGCGCGGGAAACATTCAGTACTTC. It specifies CASSNMPGGAGNIQYF.

The chain joins TRBV5-4 to TRBJ1-4; tentatively, D is TRBD1 (5 bases). Germline V gives CDR1 SGHNT, CDR2 YYREEE (reference sequence). Trimming removed 1 base from V and 0 bases from J, with 13 bases in between. The CDR3 spans 17 residues. The CDR3 region has the DNA TGTGCCAGCAGCTTGACAGGAAGGGGAGCAACTAATGAAAAACTGTTTTTT. Protein: CASSLTGRGATNEKLFF. Together with reference TRBV5-4 and TRBJ1-4, the CDR3 gives the full variable domain: ETGVTQSPTHLIKTRGQQVTLRCSSQSGHNTVSWYQQALGQGPQFIFQYYREEENGRGNFPPRFSGLQFPNYSSELNVNALELDDSALYLCASSLTGRGATNEKLFFGSGTQLSVL.

The rearrangement uses TRBV3-1 (or the pseudogene TRBV3-2) and TRBJ1-2; D gene uncertain. CDR3 length equals 13 residues. Trimming removed 4 bases from V and 6 bases from J, with 12 bases in between. In germline, CDR1 is LGHDT, CDR2 YNNKEL (reference sequence). The CDR3 here is CASSLASGNGYTF. The DNA for the CDR3 is TGTGCCAGCAGCCTAGCCTCCGGCAATGGCTACACCTTC.

J is TRBJ2-3 and V is TRBV12-3 or TRBV12-4; D gene unclear. The CDR3 runs to 11 residues. V dropped 5 bases and J dropped 8 bases, with 8 bases sitting between them. CDR3 region: CASSPRGTQYF. The CDR3 DNA sequence: TGTGCCAGCAGTCCCCGTGGTACGCAGTATTTT.

The chain links TRBV24-1 to TRBJ2-6; 12 bases are shared with TRBD2. Trimming took 12 bases from V and 0 from J; bases not matched to a gene: 5. The CDR3 has 16 residues. Per the germline V gene, CDR1 is KGHDR and CDR2 is SFDVKD. CDR3 sequence (DNA): TGTGCCTCCACTAGCGGGGGGACCTCTGGGGCCAACGTCCTGACTTTC. It specifies CASTSGGTSGANVLTF.

The rearrangement joins TRBV6-5 to TRBJ2-5; a possible D gene is TRBD1 (5 bases). Germline V gene data show CDR1 as MNHEY and CDR2 as SVGAGI. Trimming cost V 2 bases and J 9 bases, with 13 bases left between them. The CDR3 consists of 13 residues. As DNA, the CDR3 is TGTGCCAGCAGTTACCAGGGTGGGGTGGCCCAGTACTTC. Translating it yields CASSYQGGVAQYF.

The CDR3 sequence: CSGIQGAETQYF. The CDR3 DNA sequence: TGCAGCGGAATCCAGGGGGCCGAGACCCAGTACTTC. The chain has TRBV29-1 and TRBJ2-5; 8 nucleotides line up with TRBD1. With 7 bases clipped from V and 5 bases from J, the junction kept 6 bases outside the gene matches. CDR1 SQVTM and CDR2 ANQGSEA come from the germline V gene. The CDR3 runs to 12 residues.

This clone was seen only a few times. The DNA for the CDR3 is TGCAGCGTTGGGGGGACAGGCAGGTTGACCCAGTACTTC. Protein sequence: CSVGGTGRLTQYF. The rearrangement joins TRBV29-1 to TRBJ2-5; TRBD1 matches 8 bases. There are 13 residues in the CDR3. Germline V gene sequence: CDR1 SQVTM, CDR2 ANQGSEA. J lost 7 bases, V lost 4 bases, and 8 bases had no gene match.

The chain uses TRBV5-6 and TRBJ2-7, with TRBD2 matching 7 bases. Germline V gene lookup returns CDR1 SGHDT and CDR2 YYEEEE. J was trimmed by 0 bases and V by 5 bases; bases with no gene match: 8. The CDR3 totals 15 residues. The DNA of the CDR3 is TGTGCCAGCAGGGGGTCCGGGACTAACTCCTACGAGCAGTACGTC. Amino acid sequence: CASRGSGTNSYEQYV.

This clone was counted only a few times. The V and J genes are TRBV19 and TRBJ2-1, with 7 bases that match TRBD2. Trimming took 1 base from V and 7 from J; bases not matched to a gene: 1. CDR1 is LNHDA, CDR2 SQIVND, per germline (reference sequence). The CDR3 length is 13 residues. Written as DNA, the CDR3 is TGTGCCAGTAGTATAGGGGGGGGGAATGAGCAGTTCTTC. Its protein is CASSIGGGNEQFF.

This clone was seen a few times. The rearrangement links TRBV24-1 to TRBJ1-1; D may be TRBD1 (6 bases). The germline gives CDR1 KGHDR, CDR2 SFDVKD. Trimming took off 5 bases at V and 8 bases at J, with 8 bases between the two ends. The CDR3 sequence is 11 residues long. The chain's CDR3 is CATSGTGEAFF. As DNA, the CDR3 is TGTGCCACCAGTGGAACAGGGGAAGCTTTCTTT.

The rearrangement links TRBV9 to TRBJ1-4; D remains unclear. Trimming removed 3 bases at V and 0 bases at J, with 9 bases between. The CDR3 sequence is 15 residues long. In germline, CDR1 is SGDLS, CDR2 YYNGEE. The CDR3 DNA reads as TGTGCCAGCAGCGCCCAGCTGACAACTAATGAAAAACTGTTTTTT. Amino acid sequence: CASSAQLTTNEKLFF.

This clone was picked up one time. At the DNA level, this CDR3 is encoded by other sequences in the same sample as well. This sequence joins TRBV5-1 and TRBJ2-5, with TRBD1 matching over 8 bases. This CDR3 contains 15 residues. V lost 0 bases to trimming and J lost 4 bases; unmatched junction nucleotides: 5. Germline V CDR1 and CDR2: SGHRS, YFSETQ. CDR3 amino acids: CASSLAAGGGETQYF. The CDR3 DNA reads as TGCGCCAGCAGCTTGGCGGCAGGGGGCGGAGAGACCCAGTACTTC.

The chain employs TRBV7-2 and TRBJ1-4, with TRBD1 identical over 8 bases. Germline values: CDR1 SGHTA, CDR2 FQGNSA. The CDR3 extends over 14 amino acids. The V gene end was trimmed by 3 bases and the J gene end by 6 bases; junction bases not matched to a gene: 3. The CDR3 nucleotides are TGTGCCAGCAGCTTGCAGGGGGCGGATGAAAAACTGTTTTTT. Translating it yields CASSLQGADEKLFF.

The gene calls are TRBV19 and TRBJ2-5; 7 nucleotides align to TRBD2. The V gene end was trimmed by 5 bases and the J gene end by 6 bases; junction bases not matched to a gene: 15. Germline CDR1 LNHDA, CDR2 SQIVND (reference sequence). This CDR3 is 16 amino acids long. CDR3 sequence (DNA): TGTGCCAGTAGTCCAGCGGGGTACGGTGCTAGGAAGACCCAGTACTTC. It codes for CASSPAGYGARKTQYF.